This TCR beta chain was sequenced during a study of blood T cell repertoires in COVID-19. Study at large: Researchers got acute and convalescent COVID-19 samples from the United States, Italy and Spain. T cells, B-cell-depleted T cells, or PBMCs provided the cDNA or gDNA that served as material.

The CDR3 runs to 15 residues. V was trimmed by 3 bases and J by 8 bases, leaving 19 bases between them. Germline V gene lookup returns CDR1 LNHDA and CDR2 SQIVND (reference sequence). Original methodology: It was from reference gene primer amplification that nucleated cell counts were estimated. Clones were read by immunoSEQ multiplex PCR, and TCRdb kept only the in-frame ones, dropping some. V and J calls and clone size follow that table, whereas D and trimming were derived from the DNA. The sample has 200,000 to 250,000 clones; 70% to 90% are singletons. Seattle patients were enrolled during active infection and followed longitudinally.

The clonotype originates from a woman between 45 and 65 years old with COVID-19, enrolled during active disease. This chain uses TRBV19 with TRBJ1-2; no reliable D call. The source material was peripheral blood. The CDR3 protein is CASSIYVAGAFGYTF. The CDR3 DNA is TGTGCCAGTAGTATTTATGTAGCGGGTGCGTTCGGCTACACCTTC.